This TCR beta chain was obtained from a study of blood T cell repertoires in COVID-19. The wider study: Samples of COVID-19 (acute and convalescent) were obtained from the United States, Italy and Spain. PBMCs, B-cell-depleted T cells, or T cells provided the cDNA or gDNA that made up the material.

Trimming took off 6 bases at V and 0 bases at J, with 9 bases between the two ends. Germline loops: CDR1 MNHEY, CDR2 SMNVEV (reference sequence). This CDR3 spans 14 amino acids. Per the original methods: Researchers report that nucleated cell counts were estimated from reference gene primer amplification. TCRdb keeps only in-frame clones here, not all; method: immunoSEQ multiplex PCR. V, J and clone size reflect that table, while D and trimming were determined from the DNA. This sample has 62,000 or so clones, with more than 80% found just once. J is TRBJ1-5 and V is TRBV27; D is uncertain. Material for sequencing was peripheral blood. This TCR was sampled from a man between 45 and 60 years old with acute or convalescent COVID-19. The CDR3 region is CASSPDSSNQPQHF. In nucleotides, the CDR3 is TGTGCCAGCAGCCCTGACTCTAGCAATCAGCCCCAGCATTTT.